The entry below describes one T cell receptor (beta chain). Its antigen is unknown. Sequencing used immunoSEQ multiplex PCR; TCRdb keeps in-frame clones, though not all of them. This table holds more than 65,000 clones, just under 80% found once. The source of the sample is a study of OX40 agonist ivuxolimab in advanced cancers. Study-wide context: Previous treatment with anti-PD-1, anti-PD-L1 or anti-CTLA-4 therapy was allowed; 35% to 50% had received some.

Peripheral blood came from all dose cohorts at three timepoints. Study-level points and caveats: CD8+ T cells averaged more expanded clones than CD4+. No antigen was identified for the clonally expanded peripheral T cells.

Germline V CDR1 and CDR2: MNHEY, SVGAGI. The CDR3 is made up of 14 amino acids. The V end was cut by 6 bases, the J end by 2 bases, with 12 bases between. The clonotype was recovered from an adult with an advanced solid tumor such as melanoma, head and neck, liver or kidney cancer. The rearrangement uses TRBV6-5 and TRBJ2-3; D call uncertain. The input for sequencing was CD4+ or CD8+ T cells sorted from blood, taken in a trial of the OX40 agonist ivuxolimab. CDR3 amino acids: CASRPTVTTDTQYF. CDR3 coding DNA: TGTGCCAGCAGGCCTACCGTCACCACAGATACGCAGTATTTT.